This T cell receptor (beta chain) was identified during a study of memory CD4+ T cells and cytomegalovirus serostatus. Study-level results: The CMV-associated TCR signature appears largely within the CD4+ memory repertoire.

Worth noting for this clone: Its antigen is unknown.

This CDR3 is 11 amino acids long. Per germline, CDR1 MNHNS and CDR2 SASEGT. V lost 6 bases and J lost 10, with 11 bases in between. Produced via immunoSEQ multiplex PCR; TCRdb's table is partial and in-frame only. The table shows 45,000 to 60,000 clones, with roughly 74% occurring only once. Single viable CD3+CD4+CD8-CD45RO+ cells were sorted as the memory CD4+ T cells. Serum IgG to CMV pp150, pp28, p38 and p52 defined serostatus. After thawing, CD4+ T cells were positively selected. This chain links TRBV6-1 with TRBJ2-3; no firm D call. The sequence was obtained from an adult in good health and CMV-seropositive. Sequences were obtained from memory CD4+ T cells from blood. CDR3 sequence (DNA): TGTGCCAGCAGAGTACAAGGGTCGCAGTATTTT. Translated: CASRVQGSQYF.